This T cell receptor beta chain comes out of a study of CD4 T cells in relation to SARS-CoV-2 and coronaviruses. Background on the study: The restricting HLA molecule for shared crossreactive spike epitopes was mapped.

The CDR3 runs 16 residues. Germline V lookup: CDR1 LGHDT, CDR2 YNNKEL (reference sequence). Trimming removed 4 bases from V and 4 bases from J; junction bases left unmatched: 10. Study-level results: Roughly 65% of donors had memory CD4+ clonotypes crossrecognizing SARS-CoV-2 and common cold coronavirus spike. Crossreactivity was assessed only for spike protein, not other viral proteins.

This clone appeared once. Its antigen is still unknown. Repertoires were generated with immunoSEQ multiplex PCR, while TCRdb's copy carries only in-frame clones and drops some. Of just under 30,000 clones listed, more than 75% were seen once; the top ten hold 16%. The unexposed donors gave CD4+ T cells in about 2011-2018, prior to COVID-19. Isolation of CD4+ T cells took place after approximately 11 days in culture. V and J are TRBV3-1 (or the pseudogene TRBV3-2) and TRBJ2-5, with 9 bases matching TRBD1. The sample taken for sequencing was CD4+ T cells from PBMCs, cultured in vitro. The TCR sequence derives from a human donor in good health. The CDR3 region has the DNA TGTGCCAGCAGCCCACAAACAGGGGGACAGGGAGAGACCCAGTACTTC. It yields the protein CASSPQTGGQGETQYF.